A selection of T cell receptor beta chains follows, all from one sample in a study of blood T cell repertoires in COVID-19. Sequencing used immunoSEQ multiplex PCR; TCRdb keeps in-frame clones, though not all of them. The sample lists some 100,000 clones; about three quarters were seen once. Sequencing was carried out using peripheral blood. Receptor source: a human donor in a cohort sampled during active or convalescent COVID-19. Both conserved end residues are part of each CDR3.

CDR3 protein | CDR3 length | V gene
CASSADRGRAYEQYF | 15 | TRBV7-2
CASSSGVPGTGNNEQYF | 17 | TRBV5-1
CASSFTGANYNEQFF | 15 | TRBV7-9
CASKGRGFTDTQYF | 14 | TRBV19
CASSIWQAYNEQFF | 14 | TRBV19
CASRTRQGSYEQYF | 14 | TRBV27
CASSPPSDRALRNTIYF | 17 | TRBV18
CASKVTYQSYNEQFF | 15 | TRBV4-1
CASSPAGAHYNEQFF | 15 | TRBV7-9
CASEGAPGNTIYF | 13 | TRBV28
CSVEEELAGVYEQYF | 15 | TRBV29-1
CASRKRGGDTDTQYF | 15 | TRBV19
CASSQRQGPGEQFF | 14 | TRBV4-1
CAISDGGRQDEWGQFF | 16 | TRBV10-3
CASSVDSSRGYGYTF | 15 | TRBV9
CASSYWGGGSNSPLHF | 16 | TRBV6-5
CASSPTGTNWETQYF | 15 | TRBV7-2
CASSPDRDEQYF | 12 | TRBV18
CASSTPYRGRNYGYTF | 16 | TRBV7-6
CATSDHTTGADEKLFF | 16 | TRBV24-1
CASSPPAGEVSEQFF | 15 | TRBV18
CASSLRQGANQPQHF | 15 | TRBV5-8
CASSLSTGVRTGELFF | 16 | TRBV7-8
CASSSGEYSNQPQHF | 15 | TRBV6-2/TRBV6-3